Below, 20 T cell receptor beta chains from the same sample are listed, as sequenced in a study of shared clonotypes between healthy human individuals. Naive-designated CD8 cells lacked CD45RO, were positively enriched for CCR7, and omitted terminally differentiated effector memory CD45RA+ cells. Using immunoSEQ multiplex PCR, the repertoire was profiled, and TCRdb retains in-frame clones only, with some absent. The table records approximately 2,000,000 clones, 93% of them present only once. Sequencing used naive CD8+ T cells from PBMCs. Receptor source: a man younger than 30 in good health. Some clones in this sample may be carry-over from other donors' samples.

On this clone itself: Other nucleotide sequences from this sample produce the same CDR3. The V call is TRBV29-1, the J call TRBJ2-7; a weak D match, TRBD2 (6 bases). The CDR3 is 11 amino acids. The germline V and J ends were trimmed by 7 bases and 2 bases, with 9 bases remaining between them. Germline V gene sequence: CDR1 SQVTM, CDR2 ANQGSEA. This CDR3 is CSARLAYEQYF. In DNA form, the CDR3 reads TGCAGCGCTCGACTAGCCTACGAGCAGTACTTC.

CDR3 bases: TGTGCCAGCAGTGGAGGGACAGGGATCGGCGAGCAGTACTTC. Protein: CASSGGTGIGEQYF. The chain joins TRBV27 to TRBJ2-7, with 9 nucleotides matching TRBD1. The CDR3 has 14 residues. With V trimmed by 5 bases and J by 6 bases, 8 bases remained unmatched. The germline gives CDR1 MNHEY, CDR2 SMNVEV (reference sequence).

The gene calls are TRBV7-3 and TRBJ2-3; 14 bases fit TRBD2. V dropped 4 bases and J dropped 0; count of bases not matched to a gene: 3. This CDR3 region has 17 residues. Germline CDR1 reads SGHTA; CDR2 reads FQGTGA. CDR3 in amino acids: CASSSRTSGRSTDTQYF. CDR3 sequence (DNA): TGTGCCAGCAGCTCCCGGACTAGCGGGAGGAGCACAGATACGCAGTATTTT.

The chain employs TRBV7-9 and TRBJ2-1, with a tentative D call TRBD2 (6 bases). The CDR3 has 16 amino acids. V was clipped by 1 base and J by 4 bases, with 14 bases between them. Germline lookup yields CDR1 SEHNR and CDR2 FQNEAQ (reference sequence). The CDR3 coding sequence is TGTGCCAGCAGCTTAGTAAGAATAGCGGAGTACAATGAGCAGTTCTTC. Translation: CASSLVRIAEYNEQFF.

On this clone: Other DNA sequences in this sample translate to the same CDR3. As DNA, the CDR3 is TGTGCCAGCAACAGGGGCCAAGAGACCCAGTACTTC. It translates to CASNRGQETQYF. The J gene is TRBJ2-5, the V gene TRBV25-1; TRBD1 matches at 7 bases. The J segment lost 1 base and the V segment lost 7 bases, leaving 0 bases of the junction unmatched. The CDR3 spans 12 residues. The V gene's germline CDR1 is MGHDK and CDR2 SYGVNS.

This clone is a singleton in its sample. The chain is built from TRBV27 and TRBJ2-7; no clear D. Trimming removed 8 bases at V and 5 bases at J, with 22 bases between. The CDR3 is made up of 15 amino acids. Germline loops: CDR1 MNHEY, CDR2 SMNVEV (reference sequence). CDR3 in DNA: TGTGCCAGCCGTCTTCAAGGGCGCTGGTTCGACGAGCAGTACTTC. Its translation: CASRLQGRWFDEQYF.

This chain links TRBV4-1 with TRBJ2-7, with unresolved D. This CDR3 spans 15 amino acids. Trimming cost V 2 bases and J 0 bases, with 11 bases left between them. Germline-derived CDR1 and CDR2 are MGHRA and YSYEKL. The CDR3 is CASSQQRLSSYEQYF. DNA for the CDR3: TGCGCCAGCAGCCAACAGCGCCTTAGCTCCTACGAGCAGTACTTC.

The DNA for the CDR3 is TGTGCCAGCAGCTTAGGGCTGCGCTCTGGGGCCAACGTCCTGACTTTC. Translating gives CASSLGLRSGANVLTF. The genes are TRBV7-3 and TRBJ2-6; D gene ambiguous. Germline lookup yields CDR1 SGHTA and CDR2 FQGTGA. V lost 2 bases and J lost 0, with 8 bases in between. The CDR3 runs to 16 residues. The full variable domain, with the rest looked up from reference TRBV7-3 and TRBJ2-6, is GAGVSQTPSNKVTEKGKYVELRCDPISGHTALYWYRQSLGQGPEFLIYFQGTGAADDSGLPNDRFFAVRPEGSVSTLKIQRTERGDSAVYLCASSLGLRSGANVLTFGAGSRLTVL.

The genes are TRBV27 and TRBJ2-7; D is unresolved. CDR1 and CDR2 (germline): MNHEY, SMNVEV (reference sequence). This CDR3 is 15 amino acids long. V lost 0 bases and J lost 0, with 9 bases in between. The CDR3 sequence: CASSLSSSLSYEQYF. The CDR3 DNA sequence: TGTGCCAGCAGTTTATCGTCGAGCCTCTCCTACGAGCAGTACTTC.

V and J are TRBV28 and TRBJ2-7; TRBD2 is a possible D gene (6 bases). The V end was cut by 4 bases, the J end by 2 bases, with 15 bases between. Germline CDR1 reads MDHEN; CDR2 reads SYDVKM. The CDR3 is 15 residues long. CDR3: CASSSEGRGTYEQYF. CDR3 sequence (DNA): TGTGCCAGCAGTTCGGAGGGACGGGGGACCTACGAGCAGTACTTC.

The chain's CDR3 is CASSQDVRQGAPSEQFF. In DNA form, the CDR3 reads TGCGCCAGCAGCCAAGACGTGCGACAGGGGGCCCCCAGTGAGCAGTTCTTC. The J gene is TRBJ2-1, the V gene TRBV4-3; 10 bases match TRBD1. CDR3 length: 17 amino acids. The V gene end was trimmed by 0 bases and the J gene end by 9 bases; junction bases not matched to a gene: 11. From germline, CDR1 is LGHNA and CDR2 YSLEER.

This rearrangement joins TRBV19 to TRBJ1-3; D unclear. Germline V gene data show CDR1 as LNHDA and CDR2 as SQIVND (reference sequence). This CDR3 spans 14 amino acids. V lost 6 bases and J lost 3, with 12 bases in between. Here the CDR3 DNA reads TGTGCCAGTAGACAGACTGTAAGTGGAAACACCATATATTTT. Translated, it gives CASRQTVSGNTIYF.

The V and J genes are TRBV27 and TRBJ1-1; TRBD1 matches 9 bases. This CDR3 comprises 15 residues. Per the germline V gene, CDR1 is MNHEY and CDR2 is SMNVEV (reference sequence). Trimming took 2 bases from V and 6 from J; bases not matched to a gene: 7. The CDR3 spells CASSLVGTGTAEAFF. The CDR3 bases are TGTGCCAGCAGTTTAGTCGGGACAGGGACCGCTGAAGCTTTCTTT.

This rearrangement joins TRBV11-2 to TRBJ2-7; D is uncertain. The CDR3 is 16 residues long. V was shortened by 4 bases and J by 2 bases, with 18 bases between the two germline ends. The germline gives CDR1 SGHAT, CDR2 FQNNGV. In nucleotides, the CDR3 is TGTGCCAGCAGCTCCCTGCCCGGGTTTGGTACCTACGAGCAGTACTTC. This encodes CASSSLPGFGTYEQYF.

The rearrangement links TRBV27 to TRBJ2-1; TRBD1 or TRBD2 may be the D gene (5 bases each). V was clipped by 8 bases and J by 7 bases, with 9 bases between them. Germline CDR1 reads MNHEY; CDR2 reads SMNVEV (reference sequence). The CDR3 totals 11 residues. The chain's CDR3 is CASSGANEQFF. Written as DNA, the CDR3 is TGTGCCAGCTCCGGGGCGAATGAGCAGTTCTTC.

The chain employs TRBV13 and TRBJ2-1; D call uncertain. The CDR3 runs 15 residues. Trimming left V 5 bases short and J 7 bases short, with 18 bases between. Germline loops: CDR1 PRHDT, CDR2 FYEKMQ (reference sequence). CDR3 in amino acids: CASSPRLVPGNEQFF. The CDR3 DNA reads TGTGCCAGCAGCCCTCGACTCGTACCGGGTAATGAGCAGTTCTTC.

This clone was counted once. This chain connects TRBV7-9 to TRBJ2-1; perhaps TRBD2 as D (6 bases). The germline V gene encodes CDR1 SEHNR and CDR2 FQNEAQ (reference sequence). CDR3 length equals 14 residues. V was cut by 2 bases and J by 5 bases, with 10 bases left in between. The CDR3 loop is CASSLKGGHNEQFF. In nucleotides, the CDR3 is TGTGCCAGCAGCTTAAAGGGAGGTCACAATGAGCAGTTCTTC.

Regarding this clone: Other DNA sequences in the same sample also yield this CDR3. The rearrangement uses TRBV11-2 and TRBJ2-1; D is ambiguous. With 1 base removed from V and 6 bases from J, the gap between germline ends came to 4 bases. The CDR3 consists of 12 residues. Germline V CDR1 and CDR2: SGHAT, FQNNGV. The CDR3 coding sequence is TGTGCCAGCAGCTTAGTGCGCAATGAGCAGTTCTTC. It is translated as CASSLVRNEQFF.

J is TRBJ2-7 and V is TRBV10-1; 10 nucleotides agree with TRBD1. Germline CDR1 WNHNN, CDR2 SYGVQD (reference sequence). The CDR3 length is 15 residues. J gave up 5 bases and V 5 bases, and 9 bases lay outside the gene matches. The CDR3 here is CASSTLTGGIDEQYF. Written as DNA, the CDR3 is TGCGCCAGCAGTACCTTGACAGGGGGCATCGACGAGCAGTACTTC.

The V call is TRBV4-2, the J call TRBJ2-7, with D possibly matching TRBD2 (5 bases). V lost 4 bases to trimming and J lost 3 bases, with 10 bases between them. The length of the CDR3 is 13 residues. CDR1 is LGHNA and CDR2 is YNFKEQ in the germline V gene. Here the CDR3 DNA reads TGTGCCAGCAGCCCCCTCAGCGGCTACGAGCAGTACTTC. Its protein is CASSPLSGYEQYF.